This entry features one T cell receptor (beta chain) sequence. The V and J ends lost 0 bases and 0 bases, in that order; junction bases with no gene match: 5. The CDR3 length is 17 residues. Using immunoSEQ multiplex PCR, the repertoire was profiled, and TCRdb retains in-frame clones only, with some absent. Of about 93,000 clones listed, around 91% are singletons. The entry originates in a study of T cell changes during pregnancy in multiple sclerosis. The sequencing used peripheral blood, collected after pregnancy. The chain combines TRBV23-1 with TRBJ1-3; 7 bases fit TRBD1. TRBV23-1 is annotated as an ORF whose role is uncertain. The TCR comes from a female donor in good health, enrolled as a control in a pregnancy study. CDR3 DNA sequence: TGCGCCAGCAGTCAATCCGGGACAGAGGCCTCTGGAAACACCATATATTTT. Its translation: CASSQSGTEASGNTIYF.